The 18 T cell receptor beta chains given below trace back to one sample, sequenced in a study of blood T cell repertoires in COVID-19 (dated by TCRdb to 2018 to 2020). Library generation was performed with the immunoSEQ multiplex PCR assay. TCRdb's version of the immuneACCESS table is confined to in-frame rearrangements and falls short of the full clone set. An unresolved V gene accounts for under half of the shortfall where checked; the remainder is of unknown origin. The sample table contains fewer than 500,000 clones; only one count was recorded for about nine tenths of them. Of the sample, 1.4% to 1.5% is held by the ten largest clones. Input material: peripheral blood. These receptors all stem from a woman aged 30 to 39 with active or convalescent COVID-19.

The gene calls are TRBV21-1 and TRBJ2-7; the D segment call TRBD2 is taken from the table without a DNA check. TRBV21-1 represents a pseudogene. The CDR3 has 15 amino acids. The CDR3 protein is CASSPLRGAPYEQYF. CDR3 DNA: TGTGCCAGCAGTCCCTTGCGGGGGGCACCCTACGAGCAGTACTTC.

J is TRBJ1-6 and V is TRBV6-5; D ambiguous. This CDR3 is 14 amino acids long. Between the trimmed V and J ends, which lost 0 bases and 8 bases, there was a span of 8 bases. The germline CDR1 and CDR2 sequences are MNHEY and SVGAGI. CDR3 in amino acids: CASSYSAGYSPLHF. For the CDR3, the DNA is TGTGCCAGCAGTTACTCGGCAGGCTATTCACCCCTCCACTTT.

This sequence joins TRBV7-5 and TRBJ2-1; whether TRBD2, the table's D call, matches the DNA was not checked. TRBV7-5 is described as a pseudogene. The CDR3 has 16 residues. DNA for the CDR3: TGTGTCAGAAGCTTACGATGGCGGGACTCCTACAATGAGCAGTTCTTC. It codes for CVRSLRWRDSYNEQFF.

CDR3 sequence: CASSTGFGGQGEKLFF. CDR3 in DNA: TGTGCCAGCAGCACGGGGTTCGGGGGGCAAGGTGAAAAACTGTTTTTT. V is TRBV5-4 and J is TRBJ1-4; tentative D call: TRBD1 (6 bases). The CDR3 sequence is 16 residues long. The germline V gene has CDR1 SGHNT and CDR2 YYREEE (reference sequence). The V end was cut by 4 bases, the J end by 7 bases, with 20 bases between.

The CDR3 spells CASSSSGNSNQPQHF. DNA for the CDR3: TGTGCCAGCAGTTCGTCAGGAAATAGCAATCAGCCCCAGCATTTT. The chain joins TRBV28 to TRBJ1-5, with D unresolved. This CDR3 has 15 amino acids. Germline CDR1 MDHEN, CDR2 SYDVKM. Trimming removed 4 bases from V and 0 bases from J, with 10 bases in between. Looking up the rest from reference TRBV28 and TRBJ1-5 gives the full variable domain: DVKVTQSSRYLVKRTGEKVFLECVQDMDHENMFWYRQDPGLGLRLIYFSYDVKMKEKGDIPEGYSVSREKKERFSLILESASTNQTSMYLCASSSSGNSNQPQHFGDGTRLSIL.

This sequence joins TRBV11-2 and TRBJ1-2, with TRBD1 matching 7 bases. The ends lost 5 bases at V and 6 bases at J; junction bases unmatched: 15. Germline V lookup: CDR1 SGHAT, CDR2 FQNNGV. There are 16 residues in the CDR3. The CDR3 nucleotides are TGTGCCAGCAGCCCCCCGTACGTGACAGGGACCAATGGCTACACCTTC. Protein product: CASSPPYVTGTNGYTF.

V is TRBV19 and J is TRBJ1-2, with TRBD1 identical over 12 bases. Germline V lookup: CDR1 LNHDA, CDR2 SQIVND (reference sequence). CDR3 size: 13 residues. Trimming took 8 bases from V and 8 from J; bases not matched to a gene: 6. The CDR3 DNA reads as TGTGCCAGTTCGGGACAGGGGGCCGGGGGCTACACCTTC. Translated: CASSGQGAGGYTF. Based on the CDR3 plus reference TRBV19 and TRBJ1-2, the full variable domain is DGGITQSPKYLFRKEGQNVTLSCEQNLNHDAMYWYRQDPGQGLRLIYYSQIVNDFQKGDIAEGYSVSREKKESFPLTVTSAQKNPTAFYLCASSGQGAGGYTFGSGTRLTVV.

This clone was counted a single time. V gene TRBV9 combines with J gene TRBJ2-1; 9 positions agree with TRBD1. J gave up 3 bases and V 3 bases, and 4 bases lay outside the gene matches. From germline, CDR1 is SGDLS and CDR2 YYNGEE. This CDR3 spans 15 amino acids. CDR3 nucleotide sequence: TGTGCCAGCAGCGCGGGACAGGGCGACTACAATGAGCAGTTCTTC. It specifies CASSAGQGDYNEQFF. The entire variable domain, with the rest obtained from reference TRBV9 and TRBJ2-1, is as follows: DSGVTQTPKHLITATGQRVTLRCSPRSGDLSVYWYQQSLDQGLQFLIQYYNGEERAKGNILERFSAQQFPDLHSELNLSSLELGDSALYFCASSAGQGDYNEQFFGPGTRLTVL.

The chain uses TRBV5-5 and TRBJ2-7; D is unclear. Trimming shortened V by 0 bases and J by 2 bases, and 12 bases separated the two germline ends. Germline CDR1 reads SGHKS; CDR2 reads YYEKEE (reference sequence). The CDR3 runs to 15 residues. In nucleotides, the CDR3 is TGTGCCAGCAGCTTGGAGTATACAGTTACCTACGAGCAGTACTTC. It encodes CASSLEYTVTYEQYF.

The chain links TRBV11-2 to TRBJ2-3; a weak D match, TRBD2 (7 bases). CDR1 is SGHAT, CDR2 FQNNGV, per germline. V shed 0 bases and J shed 15 bases, with 16 bases lying between them. CDR3 length: 13 residues. The chain's CDR3 is CASSLDRSGGLYF. Here the CDR3 DNA reads TGTGCCAGCAGCTTAGATCGTTCGGGGGGCCTTTATTTT.

The chain couples TRBV30 to TRBJ2-1; 11 bases are a match to TRBD2. The V and J ends lost 4 bases and 9 bases, in that order; junction bases with no gene match: 8. Germline-derived CDR1 and CDR2 are GTSNPN and SVGIG (reference sequence). The CDR3 covers 14 residues. CDR3 protein: CAWTTTSGNAEQFF. CDR3 nucleotides: TGTGCCTGGACCACGACTAGCGGGAACGCTGAGCAGTTCTTC. Supplemented by reference TRBV30 and TRBJ2-1, the full variable domain reads SQTIHQWPATLVQPVGSPLSLECTVEGTSNPNLYWYRQAAGRGLQLLFYSVGIGQISSEVPQNLSASRPQDRQFILSSKKLLLSDSGFYLCAWTTTSGNAEQFFGPGTRLTVL.

This CDR3 reads CASSQGQGMGSSYNSPLHF. DNA for the CDR3: TGCGCCAGCAGCCAAGGACAGGGGATGGGAAGCTCCTATAATTCACCCCTCCACTTT. The chain carries TRBV5-1 and TRBJ1-6, with 9 bases matching TRBD1. The CDR3 runs to 19 residues. V lost 4 bases and J lost 0; bases outside the gene matches: 11. The germline gives CDR1 SGHRS, CDR2 YFSETQ.

The chain couples TRBV5-4 to TRBJ2-1, with TRBD2 matching 9 bases. From germline, CDR1 is SGHNT and CDR2 YYREEE (reference sequence). Trimming cost V 4 bases and J 1 base; bases outside gene matches: 3. This CDR3 spans 15 amino acids. The CDR3 sequence is CASSRGGASYNEQFF. CDR3 DNA: TGTGCCAGCAGCCGCGGGGGGGCATCCTACAATGAGCAGTTCTTC. The variable domain in full, with the rest retrieved from reference TRBV5-4 and TRBJ2-1, is ETGVTQSPTHLIKTRGQQVTLRCSSQSGHNTVSWYQQALGQGPQFIFQYYREEENGRGNFPPRFSGLQFPNYSSELNVNALELDDSALYLCASSRGGASYNEQFFGPGTRLTVL.

The gene calls are TRBV6-5 and TRBJ2-5, with D perhaps matching TRBD1 (5 bases). Deletions cut 8 bases from V and 5 bases from J, with 15 bases between. This CDR3 is 13 amino acids long. From germline, CDR1 is MNHEY and CDR2 SVGAGI. CDR3 in amino acids: CASGHGPGETQYF. CDR3 sequence (DNA): TGTGCCAGCGGCCATGGCCCAGGGGAGACCCAGTACTTC.

The chain couples TRBV7-8 to TRBJ2-2; TRBD2 matches at 10 bases. Trimming took 5 bases from V and 1 from J; bases not matched to a gene: 4. The CDR3 length is 16 residues. Germline loops: CDR1 SGHVS, CDR2 FQNEAQ. The CDR3 DNA sequence: TGTGCCAGCAGCATTAGGACTAGCGGGAACACCGGGGAGCTGTTTTTT. The encoded protein is CASSIRTSGNTGELFF.

This chain uses TRBV13 with TRBJ1-1; 8 bases fit TRBD1. The CDR3 consists of 18 residues. V was pared by 7 bases and J by 1 base, with 17 bases of the junction left unmatched. Germline V CDR1 and CDR2: PRHDT, FYEKMQ (reference sequence). The CDR3: CASNPGGIGALSNTEAFF. The CDR3 DNA is TGTGCCAGCAATCCAGGGGGCATCGGCGCCTTATCGAACACTGAAGCTTTCTTT.

The sample holds one count of this clone. V gene TRBV19 combines with J gene TRBJ1-2; TRBD1 is a possible D gene (6 bases). V lost 6 bases to trimming and J lost 1 base, with 15 bases between them. The CDR3 totals 15 residues. CDR1 and CDR2 from the germline V gene are LNHDA and SQIVND (reference sequence). CDR3 sequence (DNA): TGTGCCAGTAGATTCCGGGACACCGATAACTATGGCTACACCTTC. As protein: CASRFRDTDNYGYTF.

The J gene is TRBJ1-1, the V gene TRBV18; 9 bases are a match to TRBD1. The V segment lost 3 bases and the J segment 4 bases; nucleotides outside the gene matches: 12. Per the germline V gene, CDR1 is KGHSH and CDR2 is LQKENI. The CDR3 runs to 17 residues. In DNA form, the CDR3 reads TGTGCCAGCTCACCTAAAACACCGGGACAGGGAGGCACTGAAGCTTTCTTT. Encoded protein: CASSPKTPGQGGTEAFF.